This entry lists 30 T cell receptor beta chains sequenced from one sample in a study of cytomegalovirus exposure and HLA in healthy donors. Vbeta (60) and Jbeta (13) primers were used in the PCR. Clones were sequenced by immunoSEQ multiplex PCR, and TCRdb holds only the in-frame ones, with some missing. The sample includes 150,000 to 200,000 clones, 84% of them seen just once. The sample comprised PBMCs. The receptors were sampled from a boy younger than 18 in good health and CMV-seronegative.

The chain uses TRBV11-2 and TRBJ2-1; D remains unclear. The length of the CDR3 is 15 residues. Germline assignment: CDR1 SGHAT and CDR2 FQNNGV. V was cut by 4 bases and J by 1 base, with 11 bases left in between. CDR3 amino acids: CASSSMELSYNEQFF. DNA of the CDR3: TGTGCCAGCAGCTCAATGGAGCTGTCCTACAATGAGCAGTTCTTC. Together with reference TRBV11-2 and TRBJ2-1, the CDR3 gives the full variable domain: EAGVAQSPRYKIIEKRQSVAFWCNPISGHATLYWYQQILGQGPKLLIQFQNNGVVDDSQLPKDRFSAERLKGVDSTLKIQPAKLEDSAVYLCASSSMELSYNEQFFGPGTRLTVL.

The chain couples TRBV11-3 to TRBJ2-2; 12 bases fit TRBD2. CDR1 is SGHNT and CDR2 is YENEEA in the germline V gene. The CDR3 has 17 amino acids. V was clipped by 5 bases and J by 3 bases; unmatched bases: 7. CDR3 DNA: TGTGCCAGCAGCCAGCGGACTAGCGGGGCATACACCGGGGAGCTGTTTTTT. This translates into CASSQRTSGAYTGELFF.

This clone was observed once. The V gene is TRBV7-6, the J gene TRBJ2-7; 12 nucleotides agree with TRBD2. The germline CDR1 and CDR2 sequences are SGHVS and FNYEAQ. V shed 4 bases, J shed 1 base, and the junction held 14 bases outside the gene matches. The CDR3 length is 19 residues. This CDR3 reads CASSSKTQPTSGGSYEQYF. CDR3 bases: TGTGCCAGCAGCTCCAAAACACAACCAACTAGCGGGGGGTCCTACGAGCAGTACTTC.

The rearrangement joins TRBV9 to TRBJ1-6, with D uncertain. Trimming stripped 0 bases from V and 7 bases from J, with 11 bases between. The germline V gene has CDR1 SGDLS and CDR2 YYNGEE. The CDR3 contains 15 residues. The DNA of the CDR3 is TGTGCCAGCAGCGTAGGCGGCAACCCCAATTCACCCCTCCACTTT. Translated, it gives CASSVGGNPNSPLHF.

The gene calls are TRBV2 and TRBJ2-5; D gene unclear. Trimming removed 8 bases at V and 2 bases at J, with 21 bases between. This CDR3 is 16 amino acids long. The germline CDR1 and CDR2 sequences are SNHLY and FYNNEI. The CDR3 is CASFSRQAKFQETQYF. In DNA, the CDR3 is TGTGCCAGCTTCTCCCGGCAAGCGAAATTTCAAGAGACCCAGTACTTC. Full variable domain (rest looked up from reference TRBV2 and TRBJ2-5): EPEVTQTPSHQVTQMGQEVILRCVPISNHLYFYWYRQILGQKVEFLVSFYNNEISEKSEIFDDQFSVERPDGSNFTLKIRSTKLEDSAMYFCASFSRQAKFQETQYFGPGTRLLVL.

The chain uses TRBV29-1 and TRBJ2-1; D remains ambiguous. Per germline, CDR1 SQVTM and CDR2 ANQGSEA. Deletions cut 4 bases from V and 6 bases from J, with 7 bases between. This CDR3 comprises 11 residues. The CDR3 here is CSVGVINEQFF. CDR3 bases: TGCAGCGTTGGAGTCATCAATGAGCAGTTCTTC.

The V and J genes are TRBV30 and TRBJ1-2; D may be TRBD1 (6 bases). Germline V gene data show CDR1 as GTSNPN and CDR2 as SVGIG (reference sequence). This CDR3 is 14 amino acids long. Trimming cost V 0 bases and J 3 bases, with 11 bases left between them. The CDR3 reads CAWSVLGAHYGYTF. CDR3 DNA sequence: TGTGCCTGGAGTGTATTGGGGGCTCACTATGGCTACACCTTC.

The chain has TRBV19 and TRBJ2-1, with D possibly TRBD2 on 5 matching bases. In germline, CDR1 is LNHDA, CDR2 SQIVND (reference sequence). Deletions cut 2 bases from V and 6 bases from J, with 8 bases between. The CDR3 sequence is 13 residues long. The CDR3 spells CASSIREGNEQFF. Here the CDR3 DNA reads TGTGCCAGTAGTATAAGAGAGGGCAATGAGCAGTTCTTC. Full variable domain (outside the CDR3, taken from reference TRBV19 and TRBJ2-1): DGGITQSPKYLFRKEGQNVTLSCEQNLNHDAMYWYRQDPGQGLRLIYYSQIVNDFQKGDIAEGYSVSREKKESFPLTVTSAQKNPTAFYLCASSIREGNEQFFGPGTRLTVL.

This clone was seen only once. The J gene is TRBJ2-3, the V gene TRBV7-3; 8 bases fit TRBD2. The CDR3 extends over 15 amino acids. Looked up from germline, CDR1 is SGHTA and CDR2 is FQGTGA. V trimming: 5 bases; J trimming: 2 bases; junction bases outside the gene matches: 6. Here the CDR3 reads CASSLSGAATDTQYF. The CDR3, as DNA: TGTGCCAGCAGCCTTAGCGGGGCCGCCACAGATACGCAGTATTTT.

This clone was counted a few times. This rearrangement joins TRBV28 to TRBJ2-1; a weak D match, TRBD1 (6 bases). V gave up 11 bases and J gave up 1 base, with 18 bases separating them. Per the germline V gene, CDR1 is MDHEN and CDR2 is SYDVKM. This CDR3 region has 15 residues. The CDR3 DNA sequence: TGTGCCGGACAGCGGTCCCCTCAGTCCTACAATGAGCAGTTCTTC. It is translated as CAGQRSPQSYNEQFF.

This chain connects TRBV28 to TRBJ2-7, with D uncertain. The CDR3 has 14 amino acids. Per the germline V gene, CDR1 is MDHEN and CDR2 is SYDVKM. Trimming stripped 3 bases from V and 2 bases from J, with 11 bases between. The DNA of the CDR3 is TGTGCCAGCAGTTTGAGGTTTAGGCCCTACGAGCAGTACTTC. Its protein product is CASSLRFRPYEQYF.

This CDR3 is CASSFRDRALGTQYF. The CDR3 DNA reads as TGTGCCAGCAGTTTTCGGGACAGGGCATTGGGGACCCAGTACTTC. V gene TRBV27 combines with J gene TRBJ2-5; 9 bases match TRBD1. V lost 3 bases to trimming and J lost 7 bases; unmatched junction nucleotides: 9. The CDR3 spans 15 residues. Germline V gene data show CDR1 as MNHEY and CDR2 as SMNVEV (reference sequence).

This clone was observed a handful of times. V gene TRBV4-1 combines with J gene TRBJ1-1; D might be TRBD1 (6 bases). The CDR3 runs to 16 residues. The germline V and J ends were trimmed by 2 bases and 1 base, with 14 bases remaining between them. Germline V lookup: CDR1 MGHRA, CDR2 YSYEKL. Written as DNA, the CDR3 is TGCGCCAGCAGCCAATGGGGGGGCGAGGCGAACACTGAAGCTTTCTTT. Encoded protein: CASSQWGGEANTEAFF.

V and J are TRBV19 and TRBJ2-7; 10 positions agree with TRBD1. Trimming at V came to 3 bases and at J to 3 bases, leaving 5 bases not matched to a gene. The CDR3 contains 15 residues. Germline CDR1 and CDR2: LNHDA and SQIVND (reference sequence). The CDR3 loop reads CASSIGTGVVYEQYF. DNA for the CDR3: TGTGCCAGTAGTATTGGGACAGGGGTTGTCTACGAGCAGTACTTC.

The genes are TRBV10-1 and TRBJ2-7; D not resolved. CDR3 length: 10 amino acids. Germline V gene data show CDR1 as WNHNN and CDR2 as SYGVQD (reference sequence). The CDR3 loop is CASTFYGLVV. The DNA of the CDR3 is TGCGCCAGCACCTTCTATGGTCTCGTGGTC.

The J gene is TRBJ2-3, the V gene TRBV9; 8 nucleotides align to TRBD2. Trimming removed 5 bases from V and 3 bases from J; junction bases left unmatched: 8. This CDR3 is 15 amino acids long. Germline V lookup: CDR1 SGDLS, CDR2 YYNGEE. The CDR3 DNA follows: TGTGCCAGCAGTACTAGCGGTCTCGGGACAGATACGCAGTATTTT. It codes for CASSTSGLGTDTQYF.

The chain joins TRBV13 to TRBJ2-7; 11 positions match TRBD1. Germline assignment: CDR1 PRHDT and CDR2 FYEKMQ (reference sequence). The CDR3 runs to 15 residues. Germline trimming cut 5 bases from V and 3 bases from J; bases unmatched to any gene: 6. DNA of the CDR3: TGTGCCAGCAGCCTCCGGGACAGGGGGAGCTACGAGCAGTACTTC. The encoded protein is CASSLRDRGSYEQYF.

At least ten counts were recorded for this clone. The chain carries TRBV7-3 and TRBJ1-5, with a weak D call TRBD1 (5 bases). CDR1 and CDR2 (germline): SGHTA, FQGTGA. The CDR3 extends over 13 amino acids. Trimming removed 5 bases at V and 5 bases at J, with 10 bases between. CDR3 loop: CASSPGRDQPQHF. The CDR3 coding sequence is TGTGCCAGCAGCCCAGGCAGGGATCAGCCCCAGCATTTT.

The chain couples TRBV6-6 to TRBJ2-1; 8 bases agree with TRBD1. The germline CDR1 and CDR2 sequences are MNHNY and SVGAGI (reference sequence). Unmatched junction bases numbered 10, after V lost 0 bases and J lost 9 bases. The CDR3 contains 16 residues. CDR3 sequence reads: CASSYSLTGEGGEQFF. The DNA of the CDR3 is TGTGCCAGCAGTTACTCGCTGACAGGGGAAGGCGGTGAGCAGTTCTTC.

V usage is TRBV7-6 and J usage is TRBJ2-2; 12 bases are shared with TRBD2. The junction had 8 bases not matched to a gene; V was cut back by 5 bases and J by 1 base. Germline V gene data show CDR1 as SGHVS and CDR2 as FNYEAQ. The CDR3 consists of 18 residues. Written as DNA, the CDR3 is TGTGCCAGCAGCCCAAATCCGGGACTAGCGGGGAACACCGGGGAGCTGTTTTTT. Its translation is CASSPNPGLAGNTGELFF.

The chain has TRBV5-6 and TRBJ2-1; D possibly corresponds to TRBD1 (6 bases). V lost 0 bases and J lost 7, with 17 bases in between. Germline CDR1 reads SGHDT; CDR2 reads YYEEEE. CDR3 length: 16 amino acids. This chain's CDR3 is CASSLALGQWGNEQFF. Here the CDR3 DNA reads TGTGCCAGCAGCTTGGCCTTAGGACAGTGGGGGAATGAGCAGTTCTTC. The full variable domain, rest sourced from reference TRBV5-6 and TRBJ2-1, is DAGVTQSPTHLIKTRGQQVTLRCSPKSGHDTVSWYQQALGQGPQFIFQYYEEEERQRGNFPDRFSGHQFPNYSSELNVNALLLGDSALYLCASSLALGQWGNEQFFGPGTRLTVL.

Points on this clone: Additional DNA sequences in this sample encode the identical CDR3. The rearrangement links TRBV6-4 to TRBJ2-3, with TRBD2 as a possible D gene (6 bases). Trimming pared 3 bases from V and 1 base from J, leaving 8 bases between. CDR1 and CDR2 (germline): MRHNA, SNTAGT. The CDR3 covers 14 residues. CDR3 in amino acids: CASSERGGTDTQYF. In DNA, the CDR3 is TGTGCCAGCAGTGAGCGGGGAGGCACAGATACGCAGTATTTT.

This chain connects TRBV9 to TRBJ2-3; 7 bases agree with TRBD2. The CDR3 is 17 amino acids. V lost 1 base and J lost 2; bases outside the gene matches: 10. In germline, CDR1 is SGDLS, CDR2 YYNGEE. This CDR3 is CASSVHLSGITTDTQYF. The CDR3 DNA reads as TGTGCCAGCAGCGTACACTTGAGCGGGATTACCACAGATACGCAGTATTTT.

The rearrangement joins TRBV13 to TRBJ2-7, with unresolved D. This CDR3 comprises 13 residues. Germline CDR1 and CDR2: PRHDT and FYEKMQ (reference sequence). V shed 8 bases and J shed 0 bases, with 11 bases lying between them. For the CDR3, the DNA is TGTGCCAGCCGTGCACCTAGCTCCTACGAGCAGTACTTC. It yields the protein CASRAPSSYEQYF.

This chain connects TRBV30 to TRBJ2-3; 7 nucleotides line up with TRBD2. The CDR3 contains 15 residues. Germline trimming cut 1 base from V and 0 bases from J; bases unmatched to any gene: 4. CDR1 is GTSNPN and CDR2 is SVGIG in the germline V gene (reference sequence). CDR3 in amino acids: CAWSDGGGSTDTQYF. The CDR3 DNA sequence: TGTGCCTGGAGTGATGGGGGGGGGAGCACAGATACGCAGTATTTT.

The chain couples TRBV6-5 to TRBJ1-3, with D tentatively TRBD1 (5 bases). The CDR3 spans 16 residues. Trimming shortened V by 2 bases and J by 4 bases, and 15 bases separated the two germline ends. Germline lookup yields CDR1 MNHEY and CDR2 SVGAGI. CDR3 loop: CASSYKDILPGNTIYF. The CDR3 DNA reads TGTGCCAGCAGTTACAAGGACATCCTCCCGGGAAACACCATATATTTT.

V is TRBV7-9 and J is TRBJ1-2, with D unclear. V lost 3 bases, J lost 8 bases, and 13 bases lay in between. CDR3 length equals 13 residues. Germline-derived CDR1 and CDR2 are SEHNR and FQNEAQ (reference sequence). CDR3: CASSLNGVRGYTF. The CDR3 DNA reads TGTGCCAGCAGCTTGAACGGGGTTCGAGGCTACACCTTC.

The chain employs TRBV5-1 and TRBJ2-1, with 9 bases aligning to TRBD1. V trimming: 7 bases; J trimming: 4 bases; junction bases outside the gene matches: 9. This CDR3 region has 15 residues. Germline V gene sequence: CDR1 SGHRS, CDR2 YFSETQ. CDR3 sequence reads: CASGGSGQGYNEQFF. The CDR3 DNA is TGCGCCAGCGGGGGTTCGGGACAGGGTTACAATGAGCAGTTCTTC.

The rearrangement joins TRBV6-5 to TRBJ2-7, with 9 bases lining up with TRBD1. From germline, CDR1 is MNHEY and CDR2 SVGAGI. The V gene end was trimmed by 2 bases and the J gene end by 5 bases; junction bases not matched to a gene: 4. CDR3 length: 14 amino acids. CDR3 bases: TGTGCCAGCAGTTACCGGGACAGGGTCAACGAGCAGTACTTC. Its translation: CASSYRDRVNEQYF.

J is TRBJ1-1 and V is TRBV29-1, with 7 bases lining up with TRBD1. CDR3 length: 13 amino acids. CDR1 and CDR2 (germline): SQVTM, ANQGSEA. The ends lost 7 bases at V and 6 bases at J; junction bases unmatched: 11. The CDR3 region has the DNA TGCAGCGGAATTAGGGGGCCTTCTTCTGAAGCTTTCTTT. This encodes CSGIRGPSSEAFF.